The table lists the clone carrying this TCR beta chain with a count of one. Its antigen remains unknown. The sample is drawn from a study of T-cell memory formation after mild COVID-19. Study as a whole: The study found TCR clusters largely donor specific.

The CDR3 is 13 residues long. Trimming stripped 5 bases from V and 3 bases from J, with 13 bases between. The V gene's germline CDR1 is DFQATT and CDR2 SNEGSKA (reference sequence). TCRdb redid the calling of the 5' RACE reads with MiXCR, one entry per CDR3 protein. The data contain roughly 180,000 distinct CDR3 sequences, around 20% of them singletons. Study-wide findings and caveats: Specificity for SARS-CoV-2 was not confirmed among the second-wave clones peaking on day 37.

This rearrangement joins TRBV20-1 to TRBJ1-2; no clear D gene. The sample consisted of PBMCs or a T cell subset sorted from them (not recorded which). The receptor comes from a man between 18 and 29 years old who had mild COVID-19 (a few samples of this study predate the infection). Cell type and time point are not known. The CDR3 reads CSAAPGDYYGYTF. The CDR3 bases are TGCAGTGCTGCCCCCGGCGACTACTATGGCTACACCTTC.